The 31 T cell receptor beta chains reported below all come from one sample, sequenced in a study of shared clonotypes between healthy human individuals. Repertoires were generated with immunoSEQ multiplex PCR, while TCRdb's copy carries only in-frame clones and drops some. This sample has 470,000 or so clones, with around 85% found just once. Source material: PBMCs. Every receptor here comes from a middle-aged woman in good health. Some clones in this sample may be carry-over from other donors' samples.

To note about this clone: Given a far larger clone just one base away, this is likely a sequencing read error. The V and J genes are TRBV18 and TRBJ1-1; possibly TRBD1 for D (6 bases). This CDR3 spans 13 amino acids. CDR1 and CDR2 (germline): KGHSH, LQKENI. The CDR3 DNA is TGTGCCAGCTCACCACGGACAGACCCTGAAACTTTCTTT. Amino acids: CASSPRTDPETFF.

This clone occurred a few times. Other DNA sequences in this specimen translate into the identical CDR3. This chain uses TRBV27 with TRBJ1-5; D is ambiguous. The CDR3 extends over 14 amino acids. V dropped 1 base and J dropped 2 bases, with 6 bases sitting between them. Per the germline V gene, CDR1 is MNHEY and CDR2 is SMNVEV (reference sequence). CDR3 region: CASSLLGGNQPQHF. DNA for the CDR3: TGTGCCAGCAGTTTATTAGGCGGCAATCAGCCCCAGCATTTT.

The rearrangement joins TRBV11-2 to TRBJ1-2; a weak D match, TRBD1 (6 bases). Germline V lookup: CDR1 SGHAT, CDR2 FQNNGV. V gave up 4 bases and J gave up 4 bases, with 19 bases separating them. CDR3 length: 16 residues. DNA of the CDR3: TGTGCCAGCAGCTCGGACAGTGCCGCTAACCTCTATGGCTACACCTTC. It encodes CASSSDSAANLYGYTF.

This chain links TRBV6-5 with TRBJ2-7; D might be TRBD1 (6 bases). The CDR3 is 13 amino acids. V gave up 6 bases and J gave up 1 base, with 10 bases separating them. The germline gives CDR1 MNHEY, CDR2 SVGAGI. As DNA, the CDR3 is TGTGCCAGCAGGGACAGAAGTTCCTACGAGCAGTACTTC. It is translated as CASRDRSSYEQYF.

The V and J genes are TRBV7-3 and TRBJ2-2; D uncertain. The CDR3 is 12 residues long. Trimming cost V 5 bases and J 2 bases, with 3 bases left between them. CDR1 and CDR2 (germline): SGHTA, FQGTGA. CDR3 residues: CASSHNTGELFF. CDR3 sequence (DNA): TGTGCCAGCAGCCATAACACCGGGGAGCTGTTTTTT.

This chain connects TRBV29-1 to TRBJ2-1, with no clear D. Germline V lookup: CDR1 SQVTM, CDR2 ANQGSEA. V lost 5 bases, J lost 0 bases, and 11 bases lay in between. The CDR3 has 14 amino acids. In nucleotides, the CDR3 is TGCAGCGTTAAACCGGAGAGCTCCTACAATGAGCAGTTCTTC. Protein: CSVKPESSYNEQFF.

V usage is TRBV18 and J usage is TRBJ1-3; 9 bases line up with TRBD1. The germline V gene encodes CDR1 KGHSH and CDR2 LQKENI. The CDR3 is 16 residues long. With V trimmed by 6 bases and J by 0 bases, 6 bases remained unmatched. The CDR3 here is CASSVETGGSGNTIYF. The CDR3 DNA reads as TGTGCCAGCTCTGTCGAGACAGGGGGCTCTGGAAACACCATATATTTT.

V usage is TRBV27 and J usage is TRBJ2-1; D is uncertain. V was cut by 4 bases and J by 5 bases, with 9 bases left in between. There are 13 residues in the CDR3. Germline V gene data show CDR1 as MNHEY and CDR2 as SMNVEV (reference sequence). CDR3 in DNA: TGTGCCAGCAGTTATAACGGTCACAATGAGCAGTTCTTC. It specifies CASSYNGHNEQFF.

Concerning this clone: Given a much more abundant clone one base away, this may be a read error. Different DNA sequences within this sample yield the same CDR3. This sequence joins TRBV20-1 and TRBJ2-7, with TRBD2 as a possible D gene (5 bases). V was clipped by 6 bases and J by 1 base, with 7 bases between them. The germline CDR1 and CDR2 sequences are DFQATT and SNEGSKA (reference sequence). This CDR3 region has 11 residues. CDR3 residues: CSAEGSYEQYF. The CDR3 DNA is TGCAGTGCAGAGGGATCCTACGAGCAGTACTTC.

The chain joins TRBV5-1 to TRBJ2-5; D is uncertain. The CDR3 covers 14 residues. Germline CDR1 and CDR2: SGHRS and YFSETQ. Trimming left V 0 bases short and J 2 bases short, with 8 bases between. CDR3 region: CASSLGGPQETQYF. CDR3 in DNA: TGCGCCAGCAGCTTGGGTGGACCTCAAGAGACCCAGTACTTC.

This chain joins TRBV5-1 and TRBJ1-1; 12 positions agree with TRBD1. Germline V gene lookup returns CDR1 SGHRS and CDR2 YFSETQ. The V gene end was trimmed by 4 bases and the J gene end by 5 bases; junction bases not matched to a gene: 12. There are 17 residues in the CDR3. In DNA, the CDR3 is TGCGCCAGCAGCGACGGGACAGGGGGCGCTAAAAATACTGAAGCTTTCTTT. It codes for CASSDGTGGAKNTEAFF.

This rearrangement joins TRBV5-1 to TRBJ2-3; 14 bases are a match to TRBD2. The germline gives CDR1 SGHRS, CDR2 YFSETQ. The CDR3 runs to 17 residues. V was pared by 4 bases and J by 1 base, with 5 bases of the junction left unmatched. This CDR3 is CASSPGLAGVGTDTQYF. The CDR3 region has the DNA TGCGCCAGCAGCCCGGGACTAGCGGGAGTAGGCACAGATACGCAGTATTTT. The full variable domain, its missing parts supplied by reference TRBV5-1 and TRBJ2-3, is KAGVTQTPRYLIKTRGQQVTLSCSPISGHRSVSWYQQTPGQGLQFLFEYFSETQRNKGNFPGRFSGRQFSNSRSEMNVSTLELGDSALYLCASSPGLAGVGTDTQYFGPGTRLTVL.

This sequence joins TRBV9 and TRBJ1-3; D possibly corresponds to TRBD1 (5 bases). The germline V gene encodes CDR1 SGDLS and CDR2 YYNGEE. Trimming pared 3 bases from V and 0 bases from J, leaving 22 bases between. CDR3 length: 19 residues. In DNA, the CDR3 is TGTGCCAGCAGCGGAGGCGGAGGGAGGGGTCCCACCTCTGGAAACACCATATATTTT. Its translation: CASSGGGGRGPTSGNTIYF.

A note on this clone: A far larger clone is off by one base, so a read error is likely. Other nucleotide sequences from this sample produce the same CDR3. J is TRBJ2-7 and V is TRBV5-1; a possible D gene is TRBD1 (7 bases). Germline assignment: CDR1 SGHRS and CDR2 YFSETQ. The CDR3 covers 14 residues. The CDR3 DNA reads TGCGCCAGCAGCTCGGCGGGACAGTCCTATGAGCAGTACTTC. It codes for CASSSAGQSYEQYF.

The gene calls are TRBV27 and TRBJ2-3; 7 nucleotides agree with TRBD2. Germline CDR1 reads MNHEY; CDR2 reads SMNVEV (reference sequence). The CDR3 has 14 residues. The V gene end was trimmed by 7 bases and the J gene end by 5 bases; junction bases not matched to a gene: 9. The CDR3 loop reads CASNKAGVVDTQYF. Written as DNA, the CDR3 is TGTGCCAGCAATAAGGCGGGAGTAGTAGATACGCAGTATTTT.

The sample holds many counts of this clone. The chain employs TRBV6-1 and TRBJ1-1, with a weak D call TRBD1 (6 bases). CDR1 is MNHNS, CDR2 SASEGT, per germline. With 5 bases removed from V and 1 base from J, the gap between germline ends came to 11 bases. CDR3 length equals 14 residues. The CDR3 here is CASSFDRQNTEAFF. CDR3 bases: TGTGCCAGCAGTTTTGACAGGCAGAACACTGAAGCTTTCTTT.

CDR3 DNA: TGTGCCAGCAGATCTTGGACAGGCAATCAGCCCCAGCATTTT. Its protein product is CASRSWTGNQPQHF. The chain recombines TRBV2 with TRBJ1-5; a weak D match, TRBD1 (6 bases). V gave up 6 bases and J gave up 2 bases, with 11 bases separating them. There are 14 residues in the CDR3. Germline-derived CDR1 and CDR2 are SNHLY and FYNNEI.

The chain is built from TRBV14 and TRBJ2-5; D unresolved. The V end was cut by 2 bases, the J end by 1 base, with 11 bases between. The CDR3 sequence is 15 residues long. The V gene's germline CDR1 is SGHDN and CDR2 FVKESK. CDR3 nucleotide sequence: TGTGCCAGCAGCCAATTAGATGGGTCCCAAGAGACCCAGTACTTC. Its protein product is CASSQLDGSQETQYF.

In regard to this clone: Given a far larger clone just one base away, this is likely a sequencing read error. The CDR3 reads CGAGGGRSSSNQPQHF. As DNA, the CDR3 is TGCGGCGCCGGTGGGGGCAGGAGTTCCAGCAATCAGCCCCAGCATTTT. This chain uses TRBV29-1 with TRBJ1-5, with D maybe TRBD1 (6 bases). Germline V lookup: CDR1 SQVTM, CDR2 ANQGSEA. The CDR3 covers 16 residues.

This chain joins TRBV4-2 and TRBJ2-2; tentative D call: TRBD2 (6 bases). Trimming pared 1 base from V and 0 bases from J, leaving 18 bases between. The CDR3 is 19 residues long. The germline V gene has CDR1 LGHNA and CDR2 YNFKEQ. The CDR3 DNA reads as TGTGCCAGCAGCCAAGGGGGATGGGGGACTCCCACGAACACCGGGGAGCTGTTTTTT. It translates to CASSQGGWGTPTNTGELFF.

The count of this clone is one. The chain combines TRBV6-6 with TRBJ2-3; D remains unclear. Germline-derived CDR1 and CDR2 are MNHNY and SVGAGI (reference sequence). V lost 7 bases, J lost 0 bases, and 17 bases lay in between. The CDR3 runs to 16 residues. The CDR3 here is CASTSSPRWSTDTQYF. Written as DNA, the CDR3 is TGTGCCAGCACCTCCAGCCCCCGATGGAGCACAGATACGCAGTATTTT.

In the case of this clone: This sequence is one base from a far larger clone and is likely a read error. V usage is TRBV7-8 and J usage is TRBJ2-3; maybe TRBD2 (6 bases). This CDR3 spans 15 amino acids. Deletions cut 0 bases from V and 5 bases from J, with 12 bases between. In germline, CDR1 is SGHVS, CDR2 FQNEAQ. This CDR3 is CASSLAQKAGDTQYF. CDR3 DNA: TGTGCCAGCAGCTTAGCTCAGAAAGCGGGAGATACGCAGTATTTT. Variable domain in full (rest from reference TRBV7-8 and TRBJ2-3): GAGVSQSPRYKVAKRGQDVALRCDPISGHVSLFWYQQALGQGPEFLTYFQNEAQLDKSGLPSDRFFAERPEGSVSTLKIQRTQQEDSAVYLCASSLAQKAGDTQYFGPGTRLTVL.

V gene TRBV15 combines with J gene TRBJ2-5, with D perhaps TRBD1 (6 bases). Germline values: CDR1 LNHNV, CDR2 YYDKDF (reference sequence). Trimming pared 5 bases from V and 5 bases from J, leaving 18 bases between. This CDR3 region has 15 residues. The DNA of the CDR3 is TGTGCCACCAGCGGGCCAGGGGTATGGGTGGAGACCCAGTACTTC. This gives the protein CATSGPGVWVETQYF.

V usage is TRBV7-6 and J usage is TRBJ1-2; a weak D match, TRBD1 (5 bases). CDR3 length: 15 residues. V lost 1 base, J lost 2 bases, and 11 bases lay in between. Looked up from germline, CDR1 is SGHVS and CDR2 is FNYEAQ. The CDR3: CASSLVEGANYGYTF. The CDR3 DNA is TGTGCCAGCAGCTTAGTCGAAGGGGCCAACTATGGCTACACCTTC.

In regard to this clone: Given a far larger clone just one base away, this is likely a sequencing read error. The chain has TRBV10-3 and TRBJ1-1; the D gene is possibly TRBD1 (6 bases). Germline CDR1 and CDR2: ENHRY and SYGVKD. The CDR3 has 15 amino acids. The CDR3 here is CAISESIQGGTEASF. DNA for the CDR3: TGTGCCATCAGTGAGTCAATACAGGGAGGGACTGAAGCTTCCTTT.

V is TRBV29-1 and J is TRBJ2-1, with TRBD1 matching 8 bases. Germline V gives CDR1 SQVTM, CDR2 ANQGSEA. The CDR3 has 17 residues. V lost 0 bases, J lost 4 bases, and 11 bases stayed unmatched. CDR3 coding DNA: TGCAGCGTTGAAGACAGGTCGGGCAGGGGGCGTTACAATGAGCAGTTCTTC. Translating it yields CSVEDRSGRGRYNEQFF.

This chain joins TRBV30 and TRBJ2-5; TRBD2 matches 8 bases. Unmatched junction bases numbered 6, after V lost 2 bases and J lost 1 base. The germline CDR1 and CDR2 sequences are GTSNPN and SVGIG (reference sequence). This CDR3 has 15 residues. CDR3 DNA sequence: TGTGCCTGGAGTCCCAGCGGGAGTTTCCAAGAGACCCAGTACTTC. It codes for CAWSPSGSFQETQYF.

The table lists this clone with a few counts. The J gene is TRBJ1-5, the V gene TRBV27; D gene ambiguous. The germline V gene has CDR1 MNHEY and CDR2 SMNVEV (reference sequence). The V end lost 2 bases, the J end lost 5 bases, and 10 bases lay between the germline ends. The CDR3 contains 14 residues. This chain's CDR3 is CASSLTVGDQPQHF. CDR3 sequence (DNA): TGTGCCAGCAGTTTAACAGTGGGAGATCAGCCCCAGCATTTT.

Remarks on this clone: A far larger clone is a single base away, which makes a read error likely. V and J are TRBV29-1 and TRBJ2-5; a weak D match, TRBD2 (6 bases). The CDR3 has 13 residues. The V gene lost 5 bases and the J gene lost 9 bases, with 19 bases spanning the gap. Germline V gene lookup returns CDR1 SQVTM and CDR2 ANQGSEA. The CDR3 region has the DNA TGCAGCGTTCCGACCGGGGGTGTTGGGGCCCAGTACTTC. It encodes CSVPTGGVGAQYF.

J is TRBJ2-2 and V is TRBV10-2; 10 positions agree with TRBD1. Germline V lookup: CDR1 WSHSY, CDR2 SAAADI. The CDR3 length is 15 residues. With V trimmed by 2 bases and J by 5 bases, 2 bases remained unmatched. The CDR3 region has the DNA TGCGCCAGCAGTGAGGGACAGGGGGTAACCGGGGAGCTGTTTTTT. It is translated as CASSEGQGVTGELFF.

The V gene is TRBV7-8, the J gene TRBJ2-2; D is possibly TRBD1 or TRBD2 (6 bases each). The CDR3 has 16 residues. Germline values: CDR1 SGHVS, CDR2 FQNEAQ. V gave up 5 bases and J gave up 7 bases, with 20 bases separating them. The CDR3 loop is CASSLLSGAEFGELFF. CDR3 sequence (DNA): TGTGCCAGCAGCCTACTATCGGGGGCAGAATTCGGGGAGCTGTTTTTT.